The T cell receptor (beta chain) under discussion was sequenced for a study of blood T cell repertoires in COVID-19. V dropped 3 bases and J dropped 1; count of bases not matched to a gene: 1. This CDR3 contains 14 residues. The germline V gene encodes CDR1 LGHDT and CDR2 YNNKEL (reference sequence). Authors' analysis steps: The assay estimated nucleated cells by amplifying reference gene primers. Using immunoSEQ multiplex PCR, the repertoire was profiled, and TCRdb retains in-frame clones only, with some absent. Clone size and the V and J calls come from that table; the DNA yielded D and trimming. The sample yields about 200,000 clones, 75% to 85% seen once.

Sample: peripheral blood. V and J are TRBV3-1 (or the pseudogene TRBV3-2) and TRBJ2-3, with TRBD2 identical over 7 bases. The sequence was collected from a human donor in a cohort sampled during active COVID-19. CDR3 nucleotides: TGTGCCAGCAGCCACGCGGGGGGCACAGATACGCAGTATTTT. This codes for CASSHAGGTDTQYF.